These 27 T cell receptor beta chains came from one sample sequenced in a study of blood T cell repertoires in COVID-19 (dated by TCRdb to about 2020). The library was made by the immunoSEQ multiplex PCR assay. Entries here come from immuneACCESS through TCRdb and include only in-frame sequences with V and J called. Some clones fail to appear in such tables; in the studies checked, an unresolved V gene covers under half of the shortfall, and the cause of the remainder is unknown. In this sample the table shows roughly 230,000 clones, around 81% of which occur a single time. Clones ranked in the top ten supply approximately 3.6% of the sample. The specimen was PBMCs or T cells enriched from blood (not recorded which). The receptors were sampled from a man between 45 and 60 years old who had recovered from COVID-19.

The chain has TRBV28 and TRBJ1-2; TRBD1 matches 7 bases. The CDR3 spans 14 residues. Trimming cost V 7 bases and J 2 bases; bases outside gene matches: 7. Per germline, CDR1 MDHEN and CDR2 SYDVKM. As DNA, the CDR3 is TGTGCCAGCAATCGCAAACAGGGGAACTATGGCTACACCTTC. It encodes CASNRKQGNYGYTF.

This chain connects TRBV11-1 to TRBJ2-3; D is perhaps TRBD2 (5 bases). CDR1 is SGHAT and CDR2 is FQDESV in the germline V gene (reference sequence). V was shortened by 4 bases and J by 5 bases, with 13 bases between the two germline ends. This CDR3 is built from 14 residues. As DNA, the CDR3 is TGTGCCAGCAGCTCGGACTGGTATGTAGATACGCAGTATTTT. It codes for CASSSDWYVDTQYF.

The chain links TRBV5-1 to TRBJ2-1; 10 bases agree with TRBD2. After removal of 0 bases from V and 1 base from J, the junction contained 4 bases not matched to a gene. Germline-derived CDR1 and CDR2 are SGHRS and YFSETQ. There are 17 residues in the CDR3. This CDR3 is CASSLGLAGVSYNEQFF. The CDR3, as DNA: TGCGCCAGCAGCTTGGGCCTAGCGGGGGTATCCTACAATGAGCAGTTCTTC.

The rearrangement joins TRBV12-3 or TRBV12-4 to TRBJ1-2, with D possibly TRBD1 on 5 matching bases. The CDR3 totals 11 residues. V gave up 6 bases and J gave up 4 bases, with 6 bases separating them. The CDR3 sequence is CASRGVYGYTF. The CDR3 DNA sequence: TGTGCCAGCAGAGGGGTCTATGGCTACACCTTC.

Here the CDR3 reads CASSKGATGELFF. CDR3 nucleotide sequence: TGTGCCAGCTCCAAGGGGGCCACCGGGGAGCTGTTTTTT. The rearrangement joins TRBV18 to TRBJ2-2; 7 nucleotides line up with TRBD1. CDR3 length equals 13 residues. Germline V gene sequence: CDR1 KGHSH, CDR2 LQKENI. Trimming removed 6 bases from V and 4 bases from J; junction bases left unmatched: 2.

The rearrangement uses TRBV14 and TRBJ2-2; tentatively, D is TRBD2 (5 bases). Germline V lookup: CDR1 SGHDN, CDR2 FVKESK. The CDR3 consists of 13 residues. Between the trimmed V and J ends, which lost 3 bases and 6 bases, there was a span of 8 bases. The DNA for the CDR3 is TGTGCCAGCAGCCACCAGAGGGCCGGGGAGCTGTTTTTT. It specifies CASSHQRAGELFF.

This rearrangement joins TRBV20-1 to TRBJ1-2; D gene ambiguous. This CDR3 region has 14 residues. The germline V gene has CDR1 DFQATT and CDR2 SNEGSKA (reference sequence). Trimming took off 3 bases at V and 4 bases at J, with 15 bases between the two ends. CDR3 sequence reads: CSASKASPIYGYTF. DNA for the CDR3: TGCAGTGCTAGTAAAGCTTCCCCCATCTATGGCTACACCTTC.

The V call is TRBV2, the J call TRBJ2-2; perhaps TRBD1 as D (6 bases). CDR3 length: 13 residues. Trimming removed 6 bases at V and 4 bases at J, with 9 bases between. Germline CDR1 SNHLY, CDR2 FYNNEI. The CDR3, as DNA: TGTGCCAGCAGACAGGGCTCCACCGGGGAGCTGTTTTTT. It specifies CASRQGSTGELFF. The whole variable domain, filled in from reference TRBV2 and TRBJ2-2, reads EPEVTQTPSHQVTQMGQEVILRCVPISNHLYFYWYRQILGQKVEFLVSFYNNEISEKSEIFDDQFSVERPDGSNFTLKIRSTKLEDSAMYFCASRQGSTGELFFGEGSRLTVL.

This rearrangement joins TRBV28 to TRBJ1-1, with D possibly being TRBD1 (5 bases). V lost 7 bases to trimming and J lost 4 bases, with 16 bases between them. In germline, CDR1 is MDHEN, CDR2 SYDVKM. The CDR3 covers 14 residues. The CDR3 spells CASNGGVRFTEAFF. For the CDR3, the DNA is TGTGCCAGCAACGGAGGGGTCAGATTCACTGAAGCTTTCTTT.

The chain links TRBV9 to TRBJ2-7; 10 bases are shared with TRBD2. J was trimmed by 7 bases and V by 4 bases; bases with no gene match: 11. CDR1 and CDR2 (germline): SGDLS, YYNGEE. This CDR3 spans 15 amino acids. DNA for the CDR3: TGTGCCAGCAGCCCCGGGAGCGGGAGGGCACAGGAGCAGTACTTC. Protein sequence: CASSPGSGRAQEQYF.

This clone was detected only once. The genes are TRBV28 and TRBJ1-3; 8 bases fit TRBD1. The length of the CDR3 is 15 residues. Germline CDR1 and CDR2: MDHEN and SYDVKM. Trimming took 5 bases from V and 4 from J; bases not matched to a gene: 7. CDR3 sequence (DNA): TGTGCCAGCAGTCGTACAGGGGGGATGGGAAACACCATATATTTT. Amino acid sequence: CASSRTGGMGNTIYF.

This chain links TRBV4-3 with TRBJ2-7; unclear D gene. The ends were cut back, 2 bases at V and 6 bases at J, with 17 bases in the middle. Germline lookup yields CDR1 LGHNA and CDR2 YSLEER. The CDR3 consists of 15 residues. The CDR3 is CASSQLRDLHSEQYF. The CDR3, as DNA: TGCGCCAGCAGCCAACTACGAGACTTGCACTCCGAGCAGTACTTC.

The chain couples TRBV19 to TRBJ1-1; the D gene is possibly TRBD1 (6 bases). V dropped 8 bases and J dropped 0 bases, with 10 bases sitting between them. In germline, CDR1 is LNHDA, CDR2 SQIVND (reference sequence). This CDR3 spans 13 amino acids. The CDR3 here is CASFGDMNTEAFF. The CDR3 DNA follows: TGTGCCAGTTTCGGGGACATGAACACTGAAGCTTTCTTT. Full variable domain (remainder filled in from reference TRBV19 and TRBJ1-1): DGGITQSPKYLFRKEGQNVTLSCEQNLNHDAMYWYRQDPGQGLRLIYYSQIVNDFQKGDIAEGYSVSREKKESFPLTVTSAQKNPTAFYLCASFGDMNTEAFFGQGTRLTVV.

The CDR3 nucleotides read TGTGCCAGCAGCGTAGGAGGGAGTCGGGTAAATGAGCAGTTCTTC. This encodes CASSVGGSRVNEQFF. The rearrangement links TRBV9 to TRBJ2-1; a weak D match, TRBD2 (5 bases). CDR1 SGDLS and CDR2 YYNGEE come from the germline V gene. Trimming stripped 0 bases from V and 7 bases from J, with 14 bases between. This CDR3 has 15 residues. The variable domain in full, completed from reference TRBV9 and TRBJ2-1, reads DSGVTQTPKHLITATGQRVTLRCSPRSGDLSVYWYQQSLDQGLQFLIQYYNGEERAKGNILERFSAQQFPDLHSELNLSSLELGDSALYFCASSVGGSRVNEQFFGPGTRLTVL.

The CDR3: CAITGTANTEAFF. The CDR3 bases are TGTGCCATCACCGGGACAGCGAACACTGAAGCTTTCTTT. V and J are TRBV10-3 and TRBJ1-1; the match to TRBD1 covers 7 bases. Trimming removed 7 bases from V and 1 base from J; junction bases left unmatched: 3. Germline V lookup: CDR1 ENHRY, CDR2 SYGVKD. The CDR3 is made up of 13 amino acids.

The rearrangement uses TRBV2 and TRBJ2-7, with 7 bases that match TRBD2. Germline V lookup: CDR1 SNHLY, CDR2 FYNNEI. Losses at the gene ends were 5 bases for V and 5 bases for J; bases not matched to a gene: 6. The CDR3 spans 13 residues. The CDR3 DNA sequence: TGTGCCAGCAGTCCAAAGCGGGGCCACGAGCAGTACTTC. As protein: CASSPKRGHEQYF.

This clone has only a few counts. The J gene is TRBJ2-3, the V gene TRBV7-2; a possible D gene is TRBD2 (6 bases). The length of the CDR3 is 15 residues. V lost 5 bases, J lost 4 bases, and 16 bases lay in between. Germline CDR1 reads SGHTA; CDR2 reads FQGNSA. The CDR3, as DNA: TGTGCCAGCAGCCCCCGTGGTAGCGGTTCAGATACGCAGTATTTT. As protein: CASSPRGSGSDTQYF.

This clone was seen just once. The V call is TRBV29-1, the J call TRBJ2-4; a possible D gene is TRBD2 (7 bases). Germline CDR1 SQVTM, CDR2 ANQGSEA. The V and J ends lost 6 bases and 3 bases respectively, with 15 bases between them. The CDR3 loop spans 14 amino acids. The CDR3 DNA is TGCAGCGTAGCGGAGGGGGGGTACAAAAACATTCAGTACTTC. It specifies CSVAEGGYKNIQYF.

CDR3 amino acids: CASARGLAGEWDTDTQYF. In DNA, the CDR3 is TGTGCCAGCGCCAGGGGACTAGCGGGGGAGTGGGACACAGATACGCAGTATTTT. V gene TRBV27 combines with J gene TRBJ2-3; TRBD2 matches at 14 bases. The CDR3 spans 18 residues. The germline V gene has CDR1 MNHEY and CDR2 SMNVEV (reference sequence). The V and J ends lost 8 bases and 2 bases, in that order; junction bases with no gene match: 12.

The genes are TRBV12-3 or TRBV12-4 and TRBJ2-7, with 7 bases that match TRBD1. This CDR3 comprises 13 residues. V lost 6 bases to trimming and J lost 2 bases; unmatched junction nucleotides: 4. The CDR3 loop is CASSQQGTYEQYF. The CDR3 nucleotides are TGTGCCAGCAGCCAACAGGGGACCTACGAGCAGTACTTC.

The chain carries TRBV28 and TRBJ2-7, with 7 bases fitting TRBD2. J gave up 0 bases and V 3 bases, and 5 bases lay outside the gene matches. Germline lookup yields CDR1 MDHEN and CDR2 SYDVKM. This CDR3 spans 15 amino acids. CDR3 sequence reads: CASSFAGVSSYEQYF. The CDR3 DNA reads TGTGCCAGCAGTTTTGCGGGAGTTTCCTCCTACGAGCAGTACTTC.

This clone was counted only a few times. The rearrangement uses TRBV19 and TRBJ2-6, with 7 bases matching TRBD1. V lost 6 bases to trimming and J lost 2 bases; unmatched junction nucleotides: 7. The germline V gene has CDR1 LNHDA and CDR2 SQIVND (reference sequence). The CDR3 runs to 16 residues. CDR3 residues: CASSQTGFAGANVLTF. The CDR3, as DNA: TGTGCCAGTAGCCAGACAGGGTTCGCTGGGGCCAACGTCCTGACTTTC. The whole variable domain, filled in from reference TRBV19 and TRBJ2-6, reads DGGITQSPKYLFRKEGQNVTLSCEQNLNHDAMYWYRQDPGQGLRLIYYSQIVNDFQKGDIAEGYSVSREKKESFPLTVTSAQKNPTAFYLCASSQTGFAGANVLTFGAGSRLTVL.

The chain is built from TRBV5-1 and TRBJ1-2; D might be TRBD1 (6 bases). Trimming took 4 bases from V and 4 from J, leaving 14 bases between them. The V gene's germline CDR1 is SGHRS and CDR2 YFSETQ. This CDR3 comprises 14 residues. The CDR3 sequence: CASSLQGGSYGYTF. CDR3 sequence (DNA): TGCGCCAGCAGCCTACAGGGTGGGAGCTATGGCTACACCTTC.

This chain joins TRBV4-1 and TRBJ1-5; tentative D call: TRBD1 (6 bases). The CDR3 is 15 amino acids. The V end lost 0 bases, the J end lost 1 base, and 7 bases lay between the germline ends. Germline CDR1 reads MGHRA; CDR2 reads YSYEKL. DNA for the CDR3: TGCGCCAGCAGCCAAGAACAGGGAAGCAATCAGCCCCAGCATTTT. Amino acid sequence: CASSQEQGSNQPQHF.

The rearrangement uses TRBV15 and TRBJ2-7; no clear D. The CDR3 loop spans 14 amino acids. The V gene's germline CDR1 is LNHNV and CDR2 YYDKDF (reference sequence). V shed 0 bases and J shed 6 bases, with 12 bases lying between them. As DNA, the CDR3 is TGTGCCACCAGCAGAGATCAGGTTCCTGGCGAGCAGTACTTC. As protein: CATSRDQVPGEQYF.

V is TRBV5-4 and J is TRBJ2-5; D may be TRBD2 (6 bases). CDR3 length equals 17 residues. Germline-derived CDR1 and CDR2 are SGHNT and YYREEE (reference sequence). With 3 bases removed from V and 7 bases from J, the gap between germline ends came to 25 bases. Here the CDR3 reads CASSWGEPTATAGTQYF. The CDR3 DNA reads TGTGCCAGCAGCTGGGGGGAACCGACAGCGACCGCTGGGACCCAGTACTTC.

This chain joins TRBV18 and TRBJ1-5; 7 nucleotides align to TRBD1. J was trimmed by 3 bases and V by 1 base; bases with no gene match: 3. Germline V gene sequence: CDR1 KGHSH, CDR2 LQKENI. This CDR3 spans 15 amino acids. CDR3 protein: CASSPRQGDNQPQHF. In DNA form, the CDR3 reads TGTGCCAGCTCACCACGACAGGGCGACAATCAGCCCCAGCATTTT. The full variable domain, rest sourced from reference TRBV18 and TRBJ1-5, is NAGVMQNPRHLVRRRGQEARLRCSPMKGHSHVYWYRQLPEEGLKFMVYLQKENIIDESGMPKERFSAEFPKEGPSILRIQQVVRGDSAAYFCASSPRQGDNQPQHFGDGTRLSIL.